This paragraph covers one T cell receptor beta chain sequence. What it recognizes is unknown. The data were produced by immunoSEQ multiplex PCR, yet TCRdb's version contains in-frame clones alone and is incomplete. Among tens of thousands of clones, 80% to 90% were seen once, and the ten largest hold about 1.4%. Before the COVID-19 pandemic, during about 2010-2018, CD4+ T cells were taken from unexposed donors. These data are taken from a study of CD4 T cells in relation to SARS-CoV-2 and coronaviruses. General study findings and limits: Each donor contributed either pre-pandemic or post-infection samples, not both. In approximately 70% of donors, memory CD4+ clonotypes crossrecognized SARS-CoV-2 and at least one common cold coronavirus spike. This crossreactivity analysis covered spike protein alone, no other viral proteins.

Germline assignment: CDR1 LNHDA and CDR2 SQIVND (reference sequence). V lost 6 bases, J lost 3 bases, and 13 bases lay in between. CDR3 length equals 14 residues. Material: memory CD4+ T cells from PBMCs. The chain uses TRBV19 and TRBJ2-3, with D possibly being TRBD1 or TRBD2 (6 bases each). The TCR comes from a human donor in good health. CDR3 in DNA: TGTGCCAGTAGATTGGGGGGCCGGACAGATACGCAGTATTTT. Translating it yields CASRLGGRTDTQYF.